This is a list of T cell receptor beta chains from one sample in a study of blood T cell repertoires in COVID-19. Using immunoSEQ multiplex PCR, the repertoire was profiled, and TCRdb retains in-frame clones only, with some absent. The sample has about 190,000 clones, around nine tenths seen once. Sequenced sample: peripheral blood. The receptors were gathered from a man in his thirties or forties with acute or convalescent COVID-19. Both conserved end residues are trimmed from each CDR3. A D gene is named only where the DNA matches it firmly.

d_gene	v_gene	CDR3aa
-	TRBV27	ASRRNTVSSYNSPLH
-	TRBV2	ASRLTFSGNQPQH
TRBD1	TRBV6-5	ASSLDRAGGNEQF
TRBD1	TRBV11-2	ASSLDWLTGTGANVLT
TRBD2	TRBV7-2	ASQGLVRFMETQY
-	TRBV2	ASSVGPNSGNTIY
TRBD1	TRBV28	ASSSGQGAQEKLF
-	TRBV19	AIKHPGGNEQF
TRBD1	TRBV28	ASSFPGQGAQPQH
TRBD1	TRBV19	ASSIPGQGGTEAF
-	TRBV7-9	ASSRDLASYGYT
-	TRBV5-5	ASSRAAAGEYEQY
TRBD1	TRBV7-9	ASSSNRGTEAF
-	TRBV3-1/TRBV3-2	ASSPGSGFEAGHGYT
TRBD2	TRBV9	ASSVVSSGGHETQY
-	TRBV4-1	ASSQGGGVNQPQH
TRBD2	TRBV7-9	ASSLGGTSGLGNY
TRBD2	TRBV28	ASRLAGGRAFDEQY
-	TRBV28	ASSLNFGGGSNTEAF
-	TRBV11-2	ASSFEGVGTEAF
TRBD2	TRBV7-8	ASSWIAGAYEQY
-	TRBV6-5	ASREGTSQETQY
-	TRBV3-1/TRBV3-2	ASSQGRPGPGHNYGYT
TRBD1	TRBV18	ASSPNIDRGGGYT
-	TRBV5-1	ASSLDPVTYEQY
-	TRBV5-1	ASSTNNRESEEQY
-	TRBV5-4	ASSPNPKIRPQH
-	TRBV29-1	SVADRTSTDTQY
TRBD2	TRBV2	AHTSGNTGELF
-	TRBV19	ASSTPTGLYGYT
-	TRBV19	ASSMTHGHLYQPQH
TRBD1	TRBV14	ASSRQGNRNTEAF
-	TRBV28	ASREAGPIANYGYT
-	TRBV6-5	ASTYGWRSSYEQY
-	TRBV3-1/TRBV3-2	ASSQGDIISGNTIY
-	TRBV5-6	ASSFRGSAPGETQY